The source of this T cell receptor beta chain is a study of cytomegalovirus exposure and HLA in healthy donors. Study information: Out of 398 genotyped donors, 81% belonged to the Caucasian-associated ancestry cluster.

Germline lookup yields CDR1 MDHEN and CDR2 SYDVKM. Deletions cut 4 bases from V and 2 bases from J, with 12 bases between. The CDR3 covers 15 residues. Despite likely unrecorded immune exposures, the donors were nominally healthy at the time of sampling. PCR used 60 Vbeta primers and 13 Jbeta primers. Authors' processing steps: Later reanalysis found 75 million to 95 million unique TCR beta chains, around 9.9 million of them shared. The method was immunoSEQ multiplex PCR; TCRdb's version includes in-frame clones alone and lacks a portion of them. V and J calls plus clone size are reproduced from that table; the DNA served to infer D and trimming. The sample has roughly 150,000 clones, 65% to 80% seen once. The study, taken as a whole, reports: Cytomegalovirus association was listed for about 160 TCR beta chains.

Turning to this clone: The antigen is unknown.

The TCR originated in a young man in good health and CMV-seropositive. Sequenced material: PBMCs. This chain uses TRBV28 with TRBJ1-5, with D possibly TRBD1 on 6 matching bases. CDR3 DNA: TGTGCCAGCAGTTCCCATGACAGGCGCAATCAGCCCCAGCATTTT. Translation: CASSSHDRRNQPQHF.